Listed here is a single T cell receptor beta chain. Its target is not known. The record originates from a study of B cell selection in AIRE deficiency. Findings of the study overall: AIRE-deficient Tconv and Treg repertoires matched healthy donors in TCRBV, CDR3 length, diversity. Patient Tconv cells held roughly a third of Treg sequences shared by healthy donors. CDR3s were shorter in shared Treg sequences, reflecting few non-templated nucleotide insertions. Of fewer than 4,000 shared Treg TCRbeta sequences, 31.6% were healthy-donor-only and about 9.1% patient-only.

CDR3 length: 15 residues. Germline loops: CDR1 MNHEY, CDR2 SVGAGI. V shed 0 bases and J shed 5 bases, with 14 bases lying between them. Regulatory T cells were sorted as CD4+CD25hiCD127low/negative. Method: immunoSEQ multiplex PCR; TCRdb's copy keeps in-frame clones and lacks some. The table includes around 20,000 clones, about 95% detected once. The sequence came from a human donor with AIRE deficiency. The J gene is TRBJ2-7, the V gene TRBV6-5; D may be TRBD1 (7 bases). Sequenced: Tregs sorted from PBMCs. CDR3 residues: CASSYSIQGRNEQYF. The CDR3, as DNA: TGTGCCAGCAGTTACTCTATACAGGGGAGGAACGAGCAGTACTTC.